This TCR beta chain emerged from a study of human T cells and chemical hapten exposure. This clonotype showed up just a few times. Each CDR3 protein gets one entry after TCRdb re-called the RACE reads with MiXCR. Among some 110,000 distinct CDR3 sequences listed, less than 40% were seen once. Time point noted: patch test 3, about 24 weeks after DPC sensitization. Treatment noted: therapeutic diphenylcyclopropenone sensitization with weekly scalp DPC. Source: whole blood, taken in connection with sensitization to the hapten diphenylcyclopropenone (DPC). The receptor was derived from a man aged 35-49 years with alopecia areata. Some clones in this sample may be carry-over from other donors' samples.

The CDR3 nucleotides read TGTGCCACCCAGGGAACCAAAAACATTCAGTACTTC. Translated: CATQGTKNIQYF. The chain has TRBV6-4 and TRBJ2-4, with a tentative D call TRBD1 (5 bases). Germline V CDR1 and CDR2: MRHNA, SNTAGT. The CDR3 contains 12 residues. V was pared by 10 bases and J by 2 bases, with 9 bases between.